Shown below are 9 T cell receptor beta chains from a single sample sequenced in a study of cytomegalovirus exposure and HLA in healthy donors. Primers: 60 Vbeta forward and 13 Jbeta reverse. TCRdb's table, derived via immunoSEQ multiplex PCR, lists solely in-frame clones and lacks some. The table shows 210,000 or so clones, with less than 85% occurring only once. Sequenced: PBMCs. All receptors derive from a young man in good health and CMV-seronegative.

The rearrangement uses TRBV5-4 and TRBJ2-7, with TRBD1 identical over 9 bases. Looked up from germline, CDR1 is SGHNT and CDR2 is YYREEE (reference sequence). The trim removed 3 bases at V and 0 bases at J, leaving 4 bases unmatched. The CDR3 consists of 15 residues. This chain's CDR3 is CASSSGTGSSYEQYF. For the CDR3, the DNA is TGTGCCAGCAGCTCTGGGACAGGGAGCTCCTACGAGCAGTACTTC.

J is TRBJ2-1 and V is TRBV27; TRBD1 aligns across 7 bases. Germline CDR1 is MNHEY and CDR2 is SMNVEV (reference sequence). The junction had 4 bases not matched to a gene; V was cut back by 5 bases and J by 0 bases. CDR3 size: 15 residues. The CDR3 bases are TGTGCCAGCAGTAAGAGACAGGGCTCCTACAATGAGCAGTTCTTC. Protein product: CASSKRQGSYNEQFF.

The chain has TRBV6-1 and TRBJ1-1, with TRBD1 as a possible D gene (5 bases). The germline V and J ends were trimmed by 3 bases and 5 bases, with 10 bases remaining between them. This CDR3 spans 13 amino acids. CDR1 is MNHNS and CDR2 is SASEGT in the germline V gene. The CDR3 region has the DNA TGTGCCAGCAGTGACGGGGGGAGGACTGAAGCTTTCTTT. Encoded protein: CASSDGGRTEAFF.

This clone was seen once. CDR3 coding DNA: TGTGCCAGCAGCCATGATACAGGGTACAATGAGCAGTTCTTC. It is translated as CASSHDTGYNEQFF. This chain links TRBV7-9 with TRBJ2-1; perhaps TRBD1 as D (6 bases). Between the trimmed V and J ends, which lost 5 bases and 4 bases, there was a span of 12 bases. This CDR3 is built from 14 residues. Germline V gene lookup returns CDR1 SEHNR and CDR2 FQNEAQ (reference sequence).

The CDR3 region is CASSLGYGGNTEAFF. CDR3 nucleotide sequence: TGTGCCAGCAGCCTGGGGTACGGGGGGAACACTGAAGCTTTCTTT. The chain carries TRBV7-3 and TRBJ1-1, with D tentatively TRBD1 (5 bases). The CDR3 consists of 15 residues. Germline V CDR1 and CDR2: SGHTA, FQGTGA. Trimming took 5 bases from V and 1 from J, leaving 14 bases between them.

This chain joins TRBV7-9 and TRBJ2-3; 7 nucleotides agree with TRBD2. CDR3 length: 17 amino acids. V trimming: 6 bases; J trimming: 2 bases; junction bases outside the gene matches: 14. Germline V gene sequence: CDR1 SEHNR, CDR2 FQNEAQ (reference sequence). The CDR3 protein is CASSRWEGGKSTDTQYF. For the CDR3, the DNA is TGTGCCAGCAGTCGGTGGGAGGGAGGGAAATCCACAGATACGCAGTATTTT.

This sequence joins TRBV2 and TRBJ1-5, with 9 bases fitting TRBD1. V shed 6 bases, J shed 3 bases, and the junction held 6 bases outside the gene matches. The CDR3 covers 15 residues. The germline CDR1 and CDR2 sequences are SNHLY and FYNNEI. CDR3 nucleotides: TGTGCCAGCAGGGGGGGACAGGGAGACAATCAGCCCCAGCATTTT. Translating it yields CASRGGQGDNQPQHF.

Remarks on this clone: The sample carries other DNA sequences with the same CDR3. This sequence joins TRBV18 and TRBJ2-5, with 7 positions matching TRBD1. The CDR3 is 13 residues long. V shed 3 bases and J 2 bases; nucleotides not matched to a gene: 0. Germline V gene lookup returns CDR1 KGHSH and CDR2 LQKENI. The chain's CDR3 is CASSPGQQETQYF. CDR3 coding DNA: TGTGCCAGCTCACCGGGACAGCAAGAGACCCAGTACTTC.

This clone was counted once. CDR3 nucleotide sequence: TGTGCCACCAGCAGTGTACGTGGGAGGGTTGTCTACGAGCAGTACTTC. It encodes CATSSVRGRVVYEQYF. This chain joins TRBV15 and TRBJ2-7; 7 bases fit TRBD2. The V gene's germline CDR1 is LNHNV and CDR2 YYDKDF (reference sequence). V shed 3 bases and J 3 bases; nucleotides not matched to a gene: 11. The CDR3 contains 16 residues.